One and the same sample provided the 13 T cell receptor beta chains below, sequenced in a study of blood T cell repertoires in COVID-19. Here immunoSEQ multiplex PCR was the method, and the copy in TCRdb shows in-frame clones only, minus some. The profile shows 250,000 to 350,000 clones, about 86% of them singletons. The sample was peripheral blood. The receptors shown here come from a woman in her 70s with COVID-19, enrolled during active disease.

The V gene is TRBV5-6, the J gene TRBJ2-7; D not certain. This CDR3 has 15 amino acids. Trimming removed 3 bases from V and 0 bases from J, with 13 bases in between. Germline V CDR1 and CDR2: SGHDT, YYEEEE. The CDR3 region is CASSSHGPSSYEQYF. The CDR3 DNA reads as TGTGCCAGCAGCTCCCATGGGCCTTCCTCCTACGAGCAGTACTTC.

This chain joins TRBV4-1 and TRBJ1-2; D not certain. The CDR3 contains 15 residues. Germline CDR1 reads MGHRA; CDR2 reads YSYEKL. With 0 bases removed from V and 2 bases from J, the gap between germline ends came to 10 bases. DNA of the CDR3: TGCGCCAGCAGCCAAGACTCAGGTGGCAACTATGGCTACACCTTC. Translation gives CASSQDSGGNYGYTF.

The chain combines TRBV25-1 with TRBJ2-1; 10 nucleotides agree with TRBD1. The germline gives CDR1 MGHDK, CDR2 SYGVNS. Unmatched junction bases numbered 14, after V lost 2 bases and J lost 7 bases. This CDR3 has 18 amino acids. CDR3 amino acids: CASSEEGQGTVYPNEQFF. The CDR3 nucleotides read TGTGCCAGCAGTGAAGAGGGACAGGGGACCGTTTACCCAAATGAGCAGTTCTTC. The full variable domain, its missing parts supplied by reference TRBV25-1 and TRBJ2-1, is EADIYQTPRYLVIGTGKKITLECSQTMGHDKMYWYQQDPGMELHLIHYSYGVNSTEKGDLSSESTVSRIRTEHFPLTLESARPSHTSQYLCASSEEGQGTVYPNEQFFGPGTRLTVL.

Only a few counts were recorded for this clone. CDR3 sequence: CASSLEGRGNQPQHF. The DNA of the CDR3 is TGTGCCAGCAGTTTGGAGGGCAGGGGCAATCAGCCCCAGCATTTT. V is TRBV27 and J is TRBJ1-5, with D possibly matching TRBD1 (5 bases). V was shortened by 3 bases and J by 2 bases, with 11 bases between the two germline ends. CDR1 is MNHEY, CDR2 SMNVEV, per germline (reference sequence). The CDR3 contains 15 residues.

The genes are TRBV6-2 or TRBV6-3 and TRBJ1-1; D is possibly TRBD1 (6 bases). Germline CDR1 and CDR2: MNHEY and SVGEGT. CDR3 length: 14 amino acids. V was pared by 2 bases and J by 6 bases, with 13 bases between. The CDR3 protein is CASSYTGKDAEAFF. CDR3 DNA sequence: TGTGCCAGCAGTTACACAGGGAAGGACGCTGAAGCTTTCTTT.

The rearrangement joins TRBV6-5 to TRBJ1-1; the D gene is possibly TRBD1 (6 bases). This CDR3 comprises 12 residues. V lost 5 bases and J lost 8, with 12 bases in between. Germline V gene sequence: CDR1 MNHEY, CDR2 SVGAGI. The CDR3 region is CASSTGQREAFF. Here the CDR3 DNA reads TGTGCCAGCAGTACTGGACAGCGGGAAGCTTTCTTT.

The rearrangement uses TRBV7-9 and TRBJ2-7; the D gene is possibly TRBD2 (5 bases). V lost 4 bases and J lost 0, with 13 bases in between. Germline-derived CDR1 and CDR2 are SEHNR and FQNEAQ (reference sequence). This CDR3 comprises 15 residues. The CDR3 region is CASSSRTGSSYEQYF. In DNA, the CDR3 is TGTGCCAGCAGCTCGAGGACTGGGAGCTCCTACGAGCAGTACTTC.

The rearrangement uses TRBV30 and TRBJ2-5; D is possibly TRBD1 (6 bases). Germline values: CDR1 GTSNPN, CDR2 SVGIG (reference sequence). CDR3 length: 14 amino acids. The ends were cut back, 2 bases at V and 6 bases at J, with 16 bases in the middle. Here the CDR3 reads CAWSKGGVRKTQYF. In DNA form, the CDR3 reads TGTGCCTGGAGTAAAGGGGGAGTAAGAAAGACCCAGTACTTC. Full variable domain (missing parts from reference TRBV30 and TRBJ2-5): SQTIHQWPATLVQPVGSPLSLECTVEGTSNPNLYWYRQAAGRGLQLLFYSVGIGQISSEVPQNLSASRPQDRQFILSSKKLLLSDSGFYLCAWSKGGVRKTQYFGPGTRLLVL.

As for this clone: Other DNA sequences of this sample code for an identical CDR3. CDR3 nucleotides: TGTGCCAGCAGCCTAAGCTCCTACGAGCAGTACTTC. It yields the protein CASSLSSYEQYF. V and J are TRBV28 and TRBJ2-7; D gene unclear. Germline-derived CDR1 and CDR2 are MDHEN and SYDVKM. The V end was cut by 6 bases, the J end by 0 bases, with 6 bases between. The CDR3 is 12 residues long.

The V and J genes are TRBV28 and TRBJ2-7, with D perhaps TRBD1 (6 bases). V lost 4 bases and J lost 6, with 13 bases in between. The germline V gene encodes CDR1 MDHEN and CDR2 SYDVKM. The CDR3 length is 13 residues. CDR3 in DNA: TGTGCCAGCAGTTCAGGGGCTTCGGGCGAGCAGTACTTC. It codes for CASSSGASGEQYF.

The rearrangement uses TRBV7-2 and TRBJ1-6; TRBD1 matches 10 bases. The CDR3 covers 19 residues. Looked up from germline, CDR1 is SGHTA and CDR2 is FQGNSA. With V trimmed by 4 bases and J by 1 base, 10 bases remained unmatched. The CDR3, as DNA: TGTGCCAGCAGCTCGTCCCGGGACAGGGGTGTGTCCTATAATTCACCCCTCCACTTT. Its protein is CASSSSRDRGVSYNSPLHF.

This rearrangement joins TRBV4-1 to TRBJ2-1; D might be TRBD1 (5 bases). From germline, CDR1 is MGHRA and CDR2 YSYEKL. The CDR3 contains 15 residues. Trimming stripped 4 bases from V and 9 bases from J, with 19 bases between. The CDR3 spells CASSPTRVLTAEQFF. DNA for the CDR3: TGCGCCAGCAGCCCCACCAGGGTGCTCACCGCTGAGCAGTTCTTC.

The chain has TRBV4-1 and TRBJ2-7; 8 nucleotides agree with TRBD1. The CDR3 runs 14 residues. Germline V gives CDR1 MGHRA, CDR2 YSYEKL. V trimming: 4 bases; J trimming: 2 bases; junction bases outside the gene matches: 4. CDR3 loop: CASSREQGAYEQYF. CDR3 in DNA: TGCGCCAGCAGCCGAGAACAGGGGGCCTACGAGCAGTACTTC.